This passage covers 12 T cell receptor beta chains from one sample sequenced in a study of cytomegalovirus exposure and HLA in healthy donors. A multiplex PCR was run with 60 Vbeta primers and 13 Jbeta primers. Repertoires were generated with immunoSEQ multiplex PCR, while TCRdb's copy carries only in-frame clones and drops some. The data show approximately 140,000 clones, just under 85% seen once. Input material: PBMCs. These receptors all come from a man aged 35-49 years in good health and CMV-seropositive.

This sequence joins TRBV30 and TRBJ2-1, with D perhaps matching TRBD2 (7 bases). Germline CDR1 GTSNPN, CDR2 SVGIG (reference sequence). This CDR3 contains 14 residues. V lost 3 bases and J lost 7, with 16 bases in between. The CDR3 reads CAWSPGGGGNEQFF. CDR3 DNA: TGTGCCTGGAGCCCGGGGGGCGGGGGAAATGAGCAGTTCTTC.

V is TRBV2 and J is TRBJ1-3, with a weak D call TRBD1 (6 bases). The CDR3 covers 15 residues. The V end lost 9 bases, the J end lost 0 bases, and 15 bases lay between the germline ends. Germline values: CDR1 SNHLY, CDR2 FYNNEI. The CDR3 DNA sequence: TGTGCCAGAGGCTCAGGGGTTCCCTCTGGAAACACCATATATTTT. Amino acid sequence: CARGSGVPSGNTIYF.

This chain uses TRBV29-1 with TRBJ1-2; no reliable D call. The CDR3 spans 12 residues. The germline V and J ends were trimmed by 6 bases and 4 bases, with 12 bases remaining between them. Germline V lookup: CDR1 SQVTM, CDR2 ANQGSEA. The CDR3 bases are TGCAGCGTCTACATGGACTCCTATGGCTACACCTTC. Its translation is CSVYMDSYGYTF.

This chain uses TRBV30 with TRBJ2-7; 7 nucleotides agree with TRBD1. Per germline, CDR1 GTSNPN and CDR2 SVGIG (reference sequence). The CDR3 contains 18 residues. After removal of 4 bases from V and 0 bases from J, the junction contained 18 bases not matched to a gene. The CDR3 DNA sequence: TGTGCCTGGACCGATCAAGATTACGGGACAGAATTCTCCTACGAGCAGTACTTC. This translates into CAWTDQDYGTEFSYEQYF.

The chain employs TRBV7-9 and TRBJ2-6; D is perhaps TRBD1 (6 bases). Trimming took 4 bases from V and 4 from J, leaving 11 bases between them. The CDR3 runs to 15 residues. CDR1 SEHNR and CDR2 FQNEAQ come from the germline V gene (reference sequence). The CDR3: CASSSQGTGANVLTF. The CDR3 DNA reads TGTGCCAGCAGCTCTCAGGGGACCGGGGCCAACGTCCTGACTTTC.

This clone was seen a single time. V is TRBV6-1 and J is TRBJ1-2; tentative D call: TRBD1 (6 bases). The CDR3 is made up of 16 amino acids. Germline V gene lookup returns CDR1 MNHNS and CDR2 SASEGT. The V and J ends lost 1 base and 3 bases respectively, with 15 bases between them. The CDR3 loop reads CASSEGYADSHYGYTF. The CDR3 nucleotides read TGTGCCAGCAGTGAAGGGTACGCGGACAGCCACTATGGCTACACCTTC.

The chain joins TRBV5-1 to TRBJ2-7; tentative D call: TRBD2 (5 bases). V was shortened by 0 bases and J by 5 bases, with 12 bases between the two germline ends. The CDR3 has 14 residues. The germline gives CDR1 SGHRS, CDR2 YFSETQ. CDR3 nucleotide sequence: TGCGCCAGCAGCTTGGCCCCGGGAACTCACGAGCAGTACTTC. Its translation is CASSLAPGTHEQYF.

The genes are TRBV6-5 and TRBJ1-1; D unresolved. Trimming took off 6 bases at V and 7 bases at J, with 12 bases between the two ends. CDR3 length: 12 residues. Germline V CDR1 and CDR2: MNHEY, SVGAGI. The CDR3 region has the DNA TGTGCCAGCAGCGCTCCGGGGTTTGAAGCTTTCTTT. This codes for CASSAPGFEAFF.

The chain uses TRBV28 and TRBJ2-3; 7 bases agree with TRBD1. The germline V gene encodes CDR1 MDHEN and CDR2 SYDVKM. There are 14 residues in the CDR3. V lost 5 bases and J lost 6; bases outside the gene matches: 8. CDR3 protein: CASSDTGVVDTQYF. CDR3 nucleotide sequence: TGTGCCAGCAGTGATACAGGGGTCGTGGATACGCAGTATTTT.

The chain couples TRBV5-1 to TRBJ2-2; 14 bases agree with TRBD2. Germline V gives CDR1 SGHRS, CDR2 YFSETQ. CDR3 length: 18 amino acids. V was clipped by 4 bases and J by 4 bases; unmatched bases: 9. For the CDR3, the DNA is TGCGCCAGCAGCAGAGGGACTAGCGGGGGAGCGGGCACCGGGGAGCTGTTTTTT. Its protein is CASSRGTSGGAGTGELFF.

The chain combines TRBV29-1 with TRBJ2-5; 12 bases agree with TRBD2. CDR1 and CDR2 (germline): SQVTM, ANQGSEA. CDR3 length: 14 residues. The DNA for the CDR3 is TGCACCGTACGACTAGCGGGAGCCCAAGAGACCCAGTACTTC. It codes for CTVRLAGAQETQYF. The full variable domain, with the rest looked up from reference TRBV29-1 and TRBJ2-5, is SAVISQKPSRDICQRGTSLTIQCQVDSQVTMMFWYRQQPGQSLTLIATANQGSEATYESGFVIDKFPISRPNLTFSTLTVSNMSPEDSSIYLCTVRLAGAQETQYFGPGTRLLVL.

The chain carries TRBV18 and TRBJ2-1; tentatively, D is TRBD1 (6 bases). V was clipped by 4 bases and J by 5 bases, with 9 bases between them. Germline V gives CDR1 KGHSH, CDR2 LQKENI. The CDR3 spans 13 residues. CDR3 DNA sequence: TGTGCCAGCTCACGGAACAGGGACAATGAGCAGTTCTTC. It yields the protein CASSRNRDNEQFF.